The T cell receptor beta chain under discussion was sequenced for a study of blood T cell repertoires in COVID-19. This CDR3 is built from 15 residues. Germline CDR1 is SEHNR and CDR2 is FQNEAQ (reference sequence). The V and J ends lost 0 bases and 8 bases, in that order; junction bases with no gene match: 5. Sequencing used immunoSEQ multiplex PCR; TCRdb keeps in-frame clones, though not all of them. This sample has 220,000 or so clones; approximately 85% occur once, and the top ten carry 7% to 10%. The sample consisted of peripheral blood. The chain is built from TRBV7-9 and TRBJ2-4, with 9 bases fitting TRBD1. The sequence derives from a woman older than 75 with COVID-19, enrolled during active disease. The CDR3 sequence is CASSLAGQGVDIQYF. Written as DNA, the CDR3 is TGTGCCAGCAGCTTAGCGGGACAGGGTGTCGACATTCAGTACTTC.